This entry is about one TCR beta chain. Its antigen is not yet known. Base qualities were left out, and no much larger clone turns up one base away. The data are from a study of cytomegalovirus exposure and HLA in healthy donors (TCRdb year 2017). Turning to the overall study: An earlier analysis of some 550 of the donors reported approximately 300 Gb of sequence data and approximately 110 million unique TCR beta sequences from 150 million to 200 million T cells. HLA typing included class I and class II loci at four-digit resolution. Donor age, sex, ethnicity and CMV serostatus were compiled together with the repertoire data. Among the approximately 400 genotyped donors, approximately 76% belonged to the genetic ancestry cluster associated with self-reported Caucasian donors. In the later analysis, no new phenotypic data were used to find candidate immune exposures; instead, reliance was placed on TCR beta sequences and their occurrence across donors. An early release covering roughly 580 HLA-typed donors comprised approximately 300 gigabases of sequencing data and roughly 85 million unique TCR sequences. Across 398 genotyped donors of the cohort, an average of about 240,000 unique TCR beta nucleotide sequences per donor were sequenced, and 15% to 20% of those sequences were non-productive. A later genetic analysis used genome-wide SNP genotypes for about 65% of the roughly 700 donors, treating that subset as a discovery cohort. Every repertoire in the discovery cohort had been generated on one and the same sequencing platform. The number of typed donors differed by locus: roughly 629-640 for A, B, C, DRB1 and DQB1; about 520 for DQA1; roughly 600 for DPA1; and roughly 490 for DPB1. High-throughput TCR immunosequencing, statistical association of individual TCRs with disease status, and machine learning were combined to predict cytomegalovirus infection status. To decide whether each TCR beta V gene segment behaved as functional or pseudogenic, an earlier analysis of approximately 590 of the donors relied on high-throughput TCR beta sequencing. Four or five DR-DQ haplotypes were handled as single units for association and clustering because linkage in the cohort was strong. The aim of the study was to test whether cataloging public T cell receptors could identify signatures of past pathogen exposure. To study patterns of TCR occurrence, a later analysis re-analyzed previously published TCR beta repertoires from 600 to 750 donors and added high-resolution HLA genotyping. The study used immunosequencing to profile the T cell repertoires of under 700 subjects and linked those repertoires to cytomegalovirus serostatus. Besides the first cohort of 666 subjects, a separate validation cohort made up of 95 to 150 different subjects was used. Results the study describes overall, beyond this receptor: In a later analysis, HLA-associated TCR beta chains were found to be more clonally expanded and to have lower generation probabilities than equally common non-associated chains. In an earlier analysis of about 540 of the donors, most TCR beta V segments were observed in productive rearrangements about 90% or about 30% of the time, broadly matching IMGT annotations. The cohort was sequenced for TCR beta chains only, and without alpha or paired-chain data the features that could be detected were limited. Strong co-occurrence of HLA alleles, especially DR and DQ, made assigning TCR associations to individual alleles difficult. In a later analysis, about 16,000 TCR beta sequences were associated with specific HLA alleles at a false discovery rate of 0.05. For the cohort, immune exposure information was limited to CMV serostatus. A total of 150 or so TCR beta chains were listed by the study as associated with cytomegalovirus. Three of the identified cytomegalovirus-associated TCR beta chains were confirmed in vitro to be specific for cytomegalovirus antigens. A later analysis found that most CMV-associated TCR beta chains appeared HLA-restricted, with HLA associations seemingly driven largely by CMV exposure. According to a later analysis, parvovirus B19, influenza, CMV and Epstein-Barr virus appeared linked to several top co-occurrence clusters. Linkage disequilibrium might explain the correlated functional status among segregating V segments, but an unknown experimental factor could not be excluded. A cluster of highly shared sequence variants was judged likely to represent a technical artifact of the sequencing pipeline. The classifier was reported to diagnose cytomegalovirus status with high specificity and sensitivity in both the original cohort and the validation cohort. In a later genetic analysis, a missense DCLRE1C variant was associated with V-gene and J-gene trimming of TCR beta chains, and the association was replicated in an independent cohort. A later genetic analysis reported fewer N-insertions in productive TCRs among donors in an Asian-associated ancestry cluster than the roughly 670-donor mean. Presence/absence analyses assumed roughly uniform sequencing depth across donors, an assumption that may not hold. The earlier analysis of around 600 of the donors excluded over 15 rarely observed V segments, including chromosome 9 orphons, because counts were too low. A further reported finding was that TCR beta sequences accurately predicted the HLA-A and HLA-B alleles for most subjects in the first cohort. Most TCR sequences were seen in very few donors, while some public TCRs were found in many individuals. According to a later analysis, TCR association rates differed among HLA loci, with DRB1 alleles showing the most associated TCRs and HLA-C alleles showing the fewest. Because HLA typing was unavailable for some donors at each locus, only the typed subset was used in association tests. The 87-base-pair reads could not distinguish some IMGT-functional V segments, including TRBV6-2 and TRBV6-3, so those segments were excluded. The authors suggested that the approach could potentially be generalized to other disease states and immunological phenotypes.

The cohort consisted of 600 to 750 healthy bone marrow donors. Cohort members were all nominally healthy when sampled, although unrecorded immune exposures were likely present. CMV serostatus was recorded as positive for 289 and negative for about 55% of the 666 cohort members, whereas no CMV serostatus was recorded for the donor in question. A peripheral blood sample was collected from each donor, and TCR beta sequencing was performed on peripheral blood mononuclear cells. Genomic DNA extraction from the blood cell samples was performed with the Qiagen DNeasy Blood Extraction Kit. The protocol used for the library was the immunoSEQ multiplex PCR assay. A mixture of 60 forward primers for TCR Vbeta segments and 13 reverse primers for TCR Jbeta segments was used in the multiplex PCR. The CDR3 region of rearranged TCR beta genes was amplified from genomic DNA with a multiplex PCR assay. The Illumina HiSeq System was used to sequence the amplified TCR beta libraries as 87-base-pair reads. The original pipeline was this. A later analysis counted 75 million to 100 million unique TCR beta chains across the 650 to 700 repertoires, and roughly 9.9 million of these chains were shared by at least two donors. Raw reads were error-corrected and collapsed into unique sequences by a nearest-neighbor algorithm in which closely related sequences were merged to remove PCR and sequencing errors. Alignment of CDR3 sequences to IMGT reference sequences was used to assign V, D and J gene segments. For a sequence to be retained, a match of at least six nucleotides to both a V gene segment and a J gene segment was required. Rearrangements were classified as productive when the CDR3 lacked stop codons and remained in frame with V and J, and all other rearrangements were classified as non-productive. CDR3 was defined according to IMGT convention as the region running from the second conserved V-encoded cysteine to the conserved J-encoded phenylalanine. Sequences without an unambiguous match to a single V gene segment were excluded from the earlier analysis of approximately 600 of the donors. In an earlier analysis of around 600 of the donors, V segments were called functional above 56.7% productive rearrangements and were called segregating when the between-donor standard deviation exceeded 5%. A statistical classification framework was built to diagnose cytomegalovirus status from the catalog of TCR beta chain sequences. V and J gene assignment, in a later analysis, came from comparing TCR nucleotide sequences with IMGT/GENE-DB human TR gene sequences. In a later analysis, CDR3 sequences and most-parsimonious VDJ recombination scenarios were assigned using the TCRdist pipeline. A later analysis defined each TCR beta chain by its CDR3 amino acid sequence plus V-gene family, and excluded reads lacking a unique V-gene family. To address suspected cross-contamination and a sequencing artifact, a later analysis removed 450 to 700 highly shared, low-generation-probability nucleotide sequences. In a later analysis, a clonal expansion index for each public chain was calculated from normalized within-repertoire ranks of inferred template counts. In a later analysis, generation probabilities were computed with a VDJ recombination model fitted to out-of-frame rearrangements, and the resulting probabilities were checked against IGoR. In a later analysis, TCR-TCR, TCR-HLA and TCR-CMV co-occurrence was scored with hypergeometric tests, and a repertoire-size bias correction was applied to TCR pairs. To estimate false discovery rates, a later analysis permuted the HLA or CMV assignments 20 times. In a later analysis, co-occurring TCRs were grouped with DBSCAN, and TCRdist sequence similarity was added when clustering was performed within HLA-allele-positive subsets. For co-occurrence clustering, repertoires with fewer than 30,000 or more than 120,000 public chains were excluded, along with five repertoires with anomalous nucleotide sharing. Entries here come from immuneACCESS through TCRdb and include only in-frame sequences with V and J called. Some clones fail to appear in such tables; in the studies checked, an unresolved V gene covers under half of the shortfall, and the cause of the remainder is unknown. V and J calls and clone size follow that table, whereas D and trimming were derived from the DNA. The sample records about 140,000 clones, roughly 73% of which are singletons. The top ten hold about 15% of the sample.

The CDR3 has 15 amino acids, counting the end cysteine and phenylalanine. The only DNA kept is the CDR3, 45 bases in frame from the first base. Clipping removes 3 bases from V and 5 bases from J, with 7 as the unmatched junction base count. The germline V gene specifies SGHVS as CDR1 and FQNEAQ as CDR2. The sequence was obtained from a human donor in good health. Sequenced: PBMCs. The chain was built from TRBV7-8 and TRBJ2-1; TRBD2 fits 7 bases in the junction. CDR3 sequence: CASSFSGSYNNEQFF. The nucleotide sequence is given as TGTGCCAGCAGCTTTAGCGGGTCCTACAACAATGAGCAGTTCTTC.